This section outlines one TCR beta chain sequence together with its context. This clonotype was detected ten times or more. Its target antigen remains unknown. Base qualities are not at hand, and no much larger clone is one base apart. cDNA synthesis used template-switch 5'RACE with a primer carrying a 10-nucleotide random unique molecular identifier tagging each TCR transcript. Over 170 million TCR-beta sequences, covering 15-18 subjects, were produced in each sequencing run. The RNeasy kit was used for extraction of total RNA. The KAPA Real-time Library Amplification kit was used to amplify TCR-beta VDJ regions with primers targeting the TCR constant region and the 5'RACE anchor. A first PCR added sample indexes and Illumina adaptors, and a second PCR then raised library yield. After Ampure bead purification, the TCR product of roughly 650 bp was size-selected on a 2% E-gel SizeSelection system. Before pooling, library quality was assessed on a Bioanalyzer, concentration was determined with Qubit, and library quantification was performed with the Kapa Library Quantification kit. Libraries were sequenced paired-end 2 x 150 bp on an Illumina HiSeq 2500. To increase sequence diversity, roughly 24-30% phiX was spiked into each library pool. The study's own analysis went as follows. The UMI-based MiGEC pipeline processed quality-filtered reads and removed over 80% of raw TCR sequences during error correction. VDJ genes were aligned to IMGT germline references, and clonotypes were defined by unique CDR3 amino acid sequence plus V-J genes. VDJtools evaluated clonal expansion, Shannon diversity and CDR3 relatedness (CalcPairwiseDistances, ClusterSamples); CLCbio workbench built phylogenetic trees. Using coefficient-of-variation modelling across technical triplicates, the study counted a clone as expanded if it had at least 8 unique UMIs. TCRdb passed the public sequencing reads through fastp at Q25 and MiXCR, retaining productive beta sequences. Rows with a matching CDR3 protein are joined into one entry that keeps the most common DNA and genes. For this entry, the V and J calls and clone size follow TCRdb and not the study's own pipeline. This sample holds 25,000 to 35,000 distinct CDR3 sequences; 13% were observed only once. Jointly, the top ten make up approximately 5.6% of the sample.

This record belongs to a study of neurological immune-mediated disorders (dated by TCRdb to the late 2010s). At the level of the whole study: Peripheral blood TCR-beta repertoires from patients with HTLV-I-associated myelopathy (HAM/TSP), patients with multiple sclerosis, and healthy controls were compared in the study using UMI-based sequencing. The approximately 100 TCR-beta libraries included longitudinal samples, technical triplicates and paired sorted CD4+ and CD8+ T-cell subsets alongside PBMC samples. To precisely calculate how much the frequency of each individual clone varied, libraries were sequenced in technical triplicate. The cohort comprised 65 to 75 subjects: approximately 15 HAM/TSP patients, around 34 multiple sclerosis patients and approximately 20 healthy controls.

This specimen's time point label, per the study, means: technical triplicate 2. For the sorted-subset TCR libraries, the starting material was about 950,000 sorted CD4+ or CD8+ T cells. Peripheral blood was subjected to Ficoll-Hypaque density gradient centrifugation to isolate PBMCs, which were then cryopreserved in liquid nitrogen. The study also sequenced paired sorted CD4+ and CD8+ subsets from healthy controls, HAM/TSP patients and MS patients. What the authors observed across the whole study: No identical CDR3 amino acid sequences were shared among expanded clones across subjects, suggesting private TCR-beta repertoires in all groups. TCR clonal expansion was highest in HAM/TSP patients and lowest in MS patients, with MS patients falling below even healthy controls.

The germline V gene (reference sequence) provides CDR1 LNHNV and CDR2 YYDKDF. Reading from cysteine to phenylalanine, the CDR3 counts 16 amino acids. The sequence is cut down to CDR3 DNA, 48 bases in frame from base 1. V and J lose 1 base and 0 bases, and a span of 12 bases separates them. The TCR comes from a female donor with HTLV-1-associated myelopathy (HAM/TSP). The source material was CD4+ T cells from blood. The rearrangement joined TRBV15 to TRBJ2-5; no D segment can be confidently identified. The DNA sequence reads TGTGCCACCAGCAGAGCCCCAGCAGGCAACCAAGAGACCCAGTACTTC. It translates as CATSRAPAGNQETQYF.